This T cell receptor beta chain emerged from a study of blood T cell repertoires in COVID-19 (TCRdb year 2020). General notes on the study: Samples from collaborators originated in the United States, Italy and Spain and spanned both the acute and convalescent phases of COVID-19. The material from the prospective study consisted of cDNA or gDNA derived from T cells, B-cell-depleted T cells, or PBMCs. The dataset comprised deeply sampled blood TCRbeta repertoires from subjects exposed to, actively infected with, or recovered from COVID-19. The repertoires were released in a freely available public database meant as a resource for research on the immune response to SARS-CoV-2. Samples were obtained from the ongoing ImmuneRACE study (first 160 participants) and from over 1,000 subjects provided by 6 global collaborators. Sample metadata almost always included a de-identified subject ID, COVID-19 status, age in years and sex. Where available, HLA class I and class II types were obtained from metadata supplied by the sample provider rather than from assay-based typing.

CDR1 and CDR2, per the germline V gene, are SGHNT and YENEEA. The CDR3 runs 13 amino acids, cysteine and phenylalanine included. Solely the CDR3 DNA is kept, with 39 bases framed from the first base. The junction shows trimming of 5 bases on V and 2 bases on J, plus 9 bases between the germline ends. General findings and caveats noted by the study authors: The quantity of clinical and demographic metadata differed by source and by participant and was supplied without curation.

A note on this clone: What antigen it recognizes has not been identified. Base qualities are not recorded, but no much larger clone differs from it by a single base.

At one collaborating source in Seattle, patients were enrolled during active infection and were followed longitudinally through the course of disease. Collaborating institutions collected whole blood in K2EDTA tubes following their own protocols. For TCRbeta analysis, collaborator samples were shipped as frozen whole blood, as isolated PBMCs, or as DNA extracted from either sample type. TCRbeta CDR3 regions were amplified from genomic DNA by means of the immunoSEQ Assay, a bias-controlled multiplex PCR. Turning to the authors' computational methods: Nucleated cell counts per sample were estimated from amplification of reference gene primers within the assay. To quantify the absolute abundance of each unique TCRbeta CDR3 rearrangement, sequence reads were collapsed and filtered. Productive Simpson clonality was computed per sample as the square root of Simpson's diversity index over productive rearrangements. TCRdb re-hosts the immuneACCESS table, in-frame sequences only. Its copies lack some clones; in the studies checked, an unresolved V gene accounts for under half of them, and the cause for the rest is not known. Clonal size and the V and J genes are those of that table, whereas D and trimming came from the DNA. The sample records roughly 410,000 clones, approximately 89% of which are singletons. The ten largest clones represent roughly 2.1% of the sample.

This TCR came from a woman aged 60 to 75 with COVID-19, enrolled during active disease. Input material: peripheral blood. The chain is assembled from TRBV11-3 and TRBJ2-5, with no confidently assigned D gene. Here is the DNA: TGTGCCAGCAGCGCCCTCGGGCAAGAGACCCAGTACTTC. This sequence encodes CASSALGQETQYF.